This T cell receptor beta chain derives from a study of blood T cell repertoires in COVID-19. The wider study: PBMCs, B-cell-depleted T cells, or T cells were the source of the cDNA or gDNA that made up the material.

Original data processing: Researchers report that nucleated cell counts were estimated from reference gene primer amplification. Only in-frame clones appear in the TCRdb table, and some are missing; sequencing was by immunoSEQ multiplex PCR. The DNA was the basis for D and trimming; V, J and clone size are from that table. Of roughly 110,000 clones detected, roughly 84% appear once; the ten largest clones hold roughly 3.5%. The V segment lost 2 bases and the J segment 7 bases; nucleotides outside the gene matches: 3. The CDR3 loop spans 13 amino acids. CDR1 and CDR2 from the germline V gene are SGHTA and FQGNSA.

The TCR originated in a man between 40 and 49 years old with acute or convalescent COVID-19. Material: peripheral blood. The rearrangement links TRBV7-2 to TRBJ2-3, with 7 bases identical to TRBD2. This CDR3 is CASSLNGGYTQYF. The CDR3 DNA is TGTGCCAGCAGCTTAAACGGGGGGTATACGCAGTATTTT.